Below, one T cell receptor (beta chain) is given with its context. These data belong to a study of T cells expressing NK-cell markers. CDR1 and CDR2 (germline): LGHNA, YNFKEQ. CDR3 size: 15 residues. UMIs accompanied the 5'RACE template switching by which TCR beta cDNA was made. TCRdb reanalyzed the 5' RACE reads and collapses them to one entry per CDR3 protein, without DNA. Across roughly 430,000 distinct CDR3 sequences, the top ten clones capture about 7.3% of the sample. The source material was blood T cells: a sorted CD56 or NKG2C T cell subset, CD4+ or CD8+ T cells, or bulk PBMC T cells (not recorded which). This chain connects TRBV4-2 to TRBJ2-4. The clonotype comes from a woman aged 18 to 75 in good health. This CDR3 reads CASSQEGTVKNIQYF.